This TCR beta chain was obtained from a study of cytomegalovirus exposure and HLA in healthy donors. The CDR3 runs to 15 residues. Germline V gives CDR1 SGHVS, CDR2 FQNEAQ. Trimming took off 2 bases at V and 3 bases at J, with 14 bases between the two ends. A multiplex PCR was run with 60 Vbeta primers and 13 Jbeta primers. Some clones are missing from TCRdb's copy, which holds only in-frame ones; the method was immunoSEQ multiplex PCR. Among under 200,000 clones listed, about three quarters were seen once. The rearrangement uses TRBV7-8 and TRBJ2-7, with D possibly being TRBD1 (5 bases). This receptor was obtained from a woman between 35 and 50 years old in good health and CMV-seronegative. The specimen was PBMCs. Here the CDR3 DNA reads TGTGCCAGCAGCTTATGGCAGGGTGTAAACTACGAGCAGTACTTC. It translates to CASSLWQGVNYEQYF.